These 17 T cell receptor beta chains were sequenced from one sample in a study of blood T cell repertoires in COVID-19. TCRdb keeps only in-frame clones here, not all; method: immunoSEQ multiplex PCR. Among some 30,000 clones, 80% to 90% were seen once, and the ten largest hold around 5.2%. The source material was peripheral blood. The receptors shown here come from a woman aged 70-85 years with active COVID-19.

This chain connects TRBV28 to TRBJ2-1, with TRBD1 matching 11 bases. The CDR3 has 16 residues. In germline, CDR1 is MDHEN, CDR2 SYDVKM. The V and J ends lost 6 bases and 4 bases, in that order; junction bases with no gene match: 8. In DNA, the CDR3 is TGTGCCAGCAGCAAAGGACAGGGGGCGCCTTACAATGAGCAGTTCTTC. Translation gives CASSKGQGAPYNEQFF.

The V and J genes are TRBV28 and TRBJ1-2; the D is unclear. V was clipped by 4 bases and J by 2 bases, with 8 bases between them. This CDR3 is 13 amino acids long. Germline V gives CDR1 MDHEN, CDR2 SYDVKM. The CDR3 DNA sequence: TGTGCCAGCAGTTCGGGAGTGAACTATGGCTACACCTTC. Encoded protein: CASSSGVNYGYTF.

The chain is built from TRBV7-2 and TRBJ2-5, with 8 nucleotides matching TRBD2. The V segment lost 1 base and the J segment 5 bases; nucleotides outside the gene matches: 6. Germline CDR1 is SGHTA and CDR2 is FQGNSA. The CDR3 contains 15 residues. CDR3 sequence: CASSLVSGVVETQYF. The CDR3 coding sequence is TGTGCCAGCAGCTTAGTTAGCGGGGTAGTGGAGACCCAGTACTTC.

With respect to this clone: The sample carries other DNA sequences with the same CDR3. This chain joins TRBV6-6 and TRBJ1-1; D is ambiguous. Germline CDR1 reads MNHNY; CDR2 reads SVGAGI (reference sequence). Trimming stripped 3 bases from V and 11 bases from J, with 16 bases between. The length of the CDR3 is 13 residues. The chain's CDR3 is CASSYEASLGAFF. CDR3 DNA: TGTGCCAGCAGTTATGAGGCCTCCCTCGGGGCTTTCTTT.

The CDR3 DNA reads as TGTGCCAGCAGCTTGGCTCCGACAGGGGAAGAGACCCAGTACTTC. Its protein product is CASSLAPTGEETQYF. V usage is TRBV5-6 and J usage is TRBJ2-5; TRBD1 aligns across 8 bases. Losses at the gene ends were 0 bases for V and 3 bases for J; bases not matched to a gene: 4. Germline CDR1 reads SGHDT; CDR2 reads YYEEEE. The CDR3 covers 15 residues.

The gene calls are TRBV27 and TRBJ2-5; TRBD1 might be the D (5 bases). V lost 3 bases and J lost 4, with 12 bases in between. Germline V gene lookup returns CDR1 MNHEY and CDR2 SMNVEV (reference sequence). The CDR3 runs to 14 residues. The DNA for the CDR3 is TGTGCCAGCAGTTTGCGGTCCAGGGCAGAGACCCAGTACTTC. This encodes CASSLRSRAETQYF.

This clone was counted only a few times. V is TRBV15 and J is TRBJ1-5, with 8 bases matching TRBD1. Germline V gene sequence: CDR1 LNHNV, CDR2 YYDKDF (reference sequence). CDR3 length: 16 residues. With V trimmed by 1 base and J by 4 bases, 6 bases remained unmatched. The CDR3 coding sequence is TGTGCCACCAGCAGAGCGGGACAGGCCCGTAATCAGCCCCAGCATTTT. As protein: CATSRAGQARNQPQHF.

The chain is built from TRBV21-1 and TRBJ1-2. TRBV21-1 corresponds to a pseudogene. The CDR3 has 15 residues. The CDR3, as DNA: TGTGCCAGCAGCCTACCCGTCGGGGGGACGATCGTCTACACCTTC. It translates to CASSLPVGGTIVYTF.

In its sample, this clone was seen a few times. This sequence joins TRBV3-1 (or the pseudogene TRBV3-2) and TRBJ1-2; no firm D call. V was cut by 4 bases and J by 2 bases, with 14 bases left in between. The germline V gene encodes CDR1 LGHDT and CDR2 YNNKEL (reference sequence). The length of the CDR3 is 15 residues. As DNA, the CDR3 is TGTGCCAGCAGCCGAGACCGGAGGGCCAACTATGGCTACACCTTC. It codes for CASSRDRRANYGYTF.

This clone was detected once. The rearrangement joins TRBV6-2 or TRBV6-3 to TRBJ1-2; 7 nucleotides agree with TRBD1. The CDR3 contains 13 residues. Germline V gene data show CDR1 as MNHEY and CDR2 as SVGEGT. V shed 4 bases and J 3 bases; nucleotides not matched to a gene: 2. The CDR3 nucleotides are TGTGCCAGCAGTTCGACAGGGTACTATGGCTACACCTTC. Its translation: CASSSTGYYGYTF.

This chain links TRBV18 with TRBJ1-2, with 9 bases aligning to TRBD1. Trimming took 5 bases from V and 4 from J; bases not matched to a gene: 8. This CDR3 comprises 15 residues. Germline CDR1 and CDR2: KGHSH and LQKENI. The CDR3 bases are TGTGCCAGCTCATCAGGTCGGGACAGGGCCTATGGCTACACCTTC. Translating gives CASSSGRDRAYGYTF.

The chain recombines TRBV6-2 or TRBV6-3 with TRBJ1-2; D may be TRBD1 (6 bases). V lost 6 bases and J lost 4, with 9 bases in between. This CDR3 is 12 amino acids long. CDR1 MNHEY and CDR2 SVGEGT come from the germline V gene. The CDR3 region is CASSQDSYGYTF. CDR3 bases: TGTGCCAGCAGCCAGGACAGCTATGGCTACACCTTC.

This clone appeared once. V is TRBV28 and J is TRBJ1-1, with unresolved D. The CDR3 spans 16 residues. Germline V CDR1 and CDR2: MDHEN, SYDVKM. V was shortened by 6 bases and J by 0 bases, with 17 bases between the two germline ends. The CDR3 DNA is TGTGCCAGCAGCCCCCGAGGTTGGAGAATGAACACTGAAGCTTTCTTT. Its protein product is CASSPRGWRMNTEAFF.

The V gene is TRBV5-1, the J gene TRBJ2-1, with 7 nucleotides matching TRBD2. Germline V gives CDR1 SGHRS, CDR2 YFSETQ. The CDR3 length is 17 residues. Germline trimming cut 2 bases from V and 4 bases from J; bases unmatched to any gene: 12. The CDR3 region has the DNA TGCGCCAGCAGCTTCACTAGCGTCCGTCGGGGGTACAATGAGCAGTTCTTC. Residues: CASSFTSVRRGYNEQFF.

J is TRBJ2-7 and V is TRBV7-2, with 9 bases identical to TRBD1. This CDR3 spans 13 amino acids. The germline V gene has CDR1 SGHTA and CDR2 FQGNSA. Germline trimming cut 4 bases from V and 4 bases from J; bases unmatched to any gene: 2. The DNA for the CDR3 is TGTGCCAGCAGCTCACAGGGGGCTTACGAGCAGTACTTC. This gives the protein CASSSQGAYEQYF.

This chain uses TRBV30 with TRBJ2-1, with TRBD2 matching 15 bases. CDR1 is GTSNPN, CDR2 SVGIG, per germline (reference sequence). There are 19 residues in the CDR3. Germline trimming cut 2 bases from V and 0 bases from J; bases unmatched to any gene: 8. The chain's CDR3 is CAWSTGLAGGPSSYNEQFF. In nucleotides, the CDR3 is TGTGCCTGGAGTACGGGACTAGCGGGGGGTCCGAGCTCCTACAATGAGCAGTTCTTC. Using reference TRBV30 and TRBJ2-1 for the parts outside the CDR3, the full variable domain is SQTIHQWPATLVQPVGSPLSLECTVEGTSNPNLYWYRQAAGRGLQLLFYSVGIGQISSEVPQNLSASRPQDRQFILSSKKLLLSDSGFYLCAWSTGLAGGPSSYNEQFFGPGTRLTVL.

The genes are TRBV5-1 and TRBJ1-2; D unresolved. CDR3 length equals 13 residues. The V end was cut by 0 bases, the J end by 3 bases, with 6 bases between. Germline loops: CDR1 SGHRS, CDR2 YFSETQ. Here the CDR3 reads CASSLGEDYGYTF. CDR3 coding DNA: TGCGCCAGCAGCTTGGGAGAGGACTATGGCTACACCTTC.